This is a list of T cell receptor beta chains from one sample in a study of CD8 T cells in ankylosing spondylitis. Via MiXCR, TCRdb re-called the 5' RACE reads, giving one row per CDR3 protein. The table records about 280,000 distinct CDR3 sequences, roughly 20% of them present only once. Sequenced input: blood, either unsorted or a sorted T cell fraction (not recorded which). These receptors originate from a male donor with ankylosing spondylitis or in good health (not recorded which). Both conserved end residues are part of each CDR3. D genes are given only for firm matches. Where a row states a size, it is once, few, many or the class of an expanded clone; other rows omit it.

d_gene,abundance,v_gene,j_gene,len,CDR3aa,CDR3nt
NA,many,TRBV11-2,TRBJ1-6,13,CASSWSLNSPLHF,TGTGCCAGCAGCTGGAGTCTTAATTCACCCCTCCACTTT
NA,few,TRBV20-1,TRBJ1-1,14,CSARGVGLGTEAFF,TGCAGTGCTAGGGGGGTGGGGCTCGGCACTGAAGCTTTCTTT
NA,NA,TRBV5-1,TRBJ2-2,16,CASSLAQGMNTGELFF,TGCGCCAGCAGCTTGGCCCAGGGGATGAACACCGGGGAGCTGTTTTTT
TRBD1,few,TRBV3-1,TRBJ2-1,16,CASSQGPGQGRDEQFF,TGTGCCAGCAGCCAAGGACCGGGACAGGGGAGGGATGAGCAGTTCTTC
NA,many,TRBV6-2/TRBV6-3,TRBJ2-3,13,CASSYVAEDTQYF,TGTGCCAGCAGTTACGTGGCTGAAGATACGCAGTATTTT
TRBD1,many,TRBV20-1,TRBJ1-3,14,CSASGQGLGNTIYF,TGCAGTGCTAGCGGACAGGGTCTAGGAAACACCATATATTTT
NA,NA,TRBV11-2,TRBJ2-5,13,CVSSLDFLETQYF,TGTGTCAGCAGCTTAGACTTCCTGGAGACCCAGTACTTC
NA,NA,TRBV27,TRBJ2-2,16,CASSWGLNANTGELFF,TGTGCCAGCAGTTGGGGACTCAACGCGAACACCGGGGAGCTGTTTTTT
NA,few,TRBV15,TRBJ1-4,14,CATSREDEGEKLFF,TGTGCCACCAGCAGAGAGGACGAGGGTGAAAAACTGTTTTTT
NA,few,TRBV4-2,TRBJ1-2,15,CASSQEGVKNYGYTF,TGTGCCAGCAGCCAAGAGGGGGTCAAGAACTATGGCTACACCTTC
TRBD1,NA,TRBV20-1,TRBJ2-5,12,CSATQGMETQYF,TGCAGTGCCACACAGGGGATGGAGACCCAGTACTTC
TRBD1,once,TRBV7-3,TRBJ2-3,14,CASSDGTGTDTQYF,TGTGCCAGCAGTGACGGGACAGGGACAGATACGCAGTATTTT
TRBD1,few,TRBV5-1,TRBJ2-5,17,CASSLEGWDRSQETQYF,TGCGCCAGCAGCTTGGAAGGTTGGGACAGATCACAAGAGACCCAGTACTTC
NA,few,TRBV5-6,TRBJ2-2,15,CASNKQGPNTGELFF,TGTGCCAGCAACAAACAGGGACCGAACACCGGGGAGCTGTTTTTT
TRBD2,few,TRBV28,TRBJ2-4,15,CASSPSGAAKNIQYF,TGTGCCAGCAGCCCCAGCGGGGCGGCCAAAAACATTCAGTACTTC
NA,NA,TRBV7-8,TRBJ2-2,14,CASSPGPFTGELFF,TGTGCCAGCAGCCCGGGTCCTTTCACCGGGGAGCTGTTTTTT
NA,many,TRBV5-1,TRBJ1-5,15,CASSLAGVSNQPQHF,TGCGCCAGCAGCTTGGCGGGGGTGTCTAATCAGCCCCAGCATTTT
TRBD2,NA,TRBV19,TRBJ2-5,13,CASLSAGGETQYF,TGTGCCAGCCTCAGTGCGGGAGGAGAGACCCAGTACTTC
TRBD1,few,TRBV14,TRBJ2-1,14,CASSRQGSYNEQFF,TGTGCCAGCAGCCGACAGGGCTCCTACAATGAGCAGTTCTTC
NA,NA,TRBV21-1,TRBJ2-3,14,CAIPGLAITDTQYF,TGTGCCATCCCGGGACTAGCGATTACAGATACGCAGTATTTT
TRBD1,many,TRBV27,TRBJ1-1,13,CASSLSPGQGAFF,TGTGCCAGCAGTCTCAGCCCGGGACAGGGAGCTTTCTTT
NA,NA,TRBV25-1,TRBJ1-2,14,CASSEYDSLYGYTF,TGTGCCAGCAGTGAATATGACAGTCTCTATGGCTACACCTTC
TRBD1,many,TRBV29-1,TRBJ1-4,13,CSARTGGYEKLFF,TGCAGCGCAAGGACAGGGGGCTATGAAAAACTGTTTTTT
NA,few,TRBV4-2,TRBJ2-1,14,CVSSQSDTDNEQFF,TGTGTCAGCAGCCAATCGGACACAGACAATGAGCAGTTCTTC
NA,few,TRBV30,TRBJ2-5,16,CAWSVGGTTNLGTQYF,TGTGCCTGGAGTGTAGGAGGCACGACGAATTTAGGGACCCAGTACTTC
NA,NA,TRBV14,TRBJ1-1,13,CASSQVQRAEAFF,TGTGCCAGCAGCCAAGTGCAACGGGCTGAAGCTTTCTTT
TRBD1,NA,TRBV10-1,TRBJ2-1,15,CASSGQASGGDEQFF,TGCGCCAGCTCGGGACAGGCCAGCGGAGGCGATGAGCAGTTCTTC
TRBD1,NA,TRBV10-3,TRBJ2-1,15,CAISEDRASYNEQFF,TGTGCCATCAGCGAGGACAGGGCCTCCTACAATGAGCAGTTCTTC